This TCR beta chain was retrieved from a study of blood T cell repertoires in COVID-19. Study-wide background: Acute-phase and convalescent COVID-19 samples originated in the United States, Italy and Spain. The analysed material was cDNA or gDNA that came from T cells, B-cell-depleted T cells, or PBMCs.

Original data processing: How many nucleated cells were present was estimated from reference gene primer amplification. Method: immunoSEQ multiplex PCR; TCRdb's copy keeps in-frame clones and lacks some. V and J calls and clone size are as listed in that table; D and trimming were resolved from the DNA. In the table there are around 150,000 clones, approximately 92% of which are singletons. Germline lookup yields CDR1 LGHNA and CDR2 YSLEER. This CDR3 is 18 amino acids long. With 4 bases clipped from V and 4 bases from J, the junction kept 16 bases outside the gene matches. The chain combines TRBV4-3 with TRBJ1-2, with 9 bases identical to TRBD1. Sequencing used peripheral blood. This receptor was obtained from a woman aged 45-59 years with acute or convalescent COVID-19. DNA for the CDR3: TGCGCCAGCAGCCCAAATGAACAGGGGGCTTCCTTGGGCTATGGCTACACCTTC. Translated, it gives CASSPNEQGASLGYGYTF.